The 27 T cell receptor beta chains below come from one sample, sequenced in a study of blood T cell repertoires in COVID-19. Generated by immunoSEQ multiplex PCR, the TCRdb table keeps only in-frame clones and is missing some. The table shows around 78,000 clones, with roughly 90% occurring only once. The source material was PBMCs or T cells enriched from blood (not recorded which). The receptor set was obtained from a woman in her 50s with acute COVID-19.

The V and J genes are TRBV5-1 and TRBJ2-3, with 7 bases identical to TRBD2. The CDR3 has 16 residues. Looked up from germline, CDR1 is SGHRS and CDR2 is YFSETQ. The J segment lost 0 bases and the V segment lost 6 bases, leaving 10 bases of the junction unmatched. The DNA of the CDR3 is TGCGCCAGCAAATATTGGGAGGGCCCTAGCACAGATACGCAGTATTTT. This translates into CASKYWEGPSTDTQYF.

This rearrangement joins TRBV24-1 to TRBJ1-5; D ambiguous. V was trimmed by 5 bases and J by 3 bases, leaving 7 bases between them. The germline V gene has CDR1 KGHDR and CDR2 SFDVKD. This CDR3 is built from 13 residues. The CDR3: CATSAGLNQPQHF. For the CDR3, the DNA is TGTGCCACCAGTGCAGGACTCAATCAGCCCCAGCATTTT.

The rearrangement joins TRBV6-5 to TRBJ1-6; D gene uncertain. The CDR3 sequence is 14 residues long. Trimming took off 6 bases at V and 10 bases at J, with 16 bases between the two ends. Germline loops: CDR1 MNHEY, CDR2 SVGAGI. CDR3 bases: TGTGCCAGCAGAGACGGGAACCTGAGGTCACCCCTCCACTTT. Translation gives CASRDGNLRSPLHF.

The chain carries TRBV2 and TRBJ2-2; D perhaps matches TRBD1 (5 bases). Trimming cost V 5 bases and J 6 bases, with 10 bases left between them. The CDR3 has 13 amino acids. The germline CDR1 and CDR2 sequences are SNHLY and FYNNEI. The CDR3 sequence: CASSRQGPGELFF. The CDR3 DNA follows: TGTGCCAGCAGTCGCCAGGGTCCCGGGGAGCTGTTTTTT.

The chain joins TRBV11-2 to TRBJ1-3; D is uncertain. Germline-derived CDR1 and CDR2 are SGHAT and FQNNGV. Trimming removed 5 bases from V and 0 bases from J, with 14 bases in between. This CDR3 is 16 amino acids long. CDR3 protein: CASSGRDLFSGNTIYF. Written as DNA, the CDR3 is TGTGCCAGCAGCGGGAGGGATCTATTCTCTGGAAACACCATATATTTT.

The gene calls are TRBV18 and TRBJ1-3; 7 bases align to TRBD1. The length of the CDR3 is 18 residues. CDR1 is KGHSH and CDR2 is LQKENI in the germline V gene. Germline trimming cut 2 bases from V and 0 bases from J; bases unmatched to any gene: 10. This CDR3 is CASSPVRDSLFSGNTIYF. The DNA of the CDR3 is TGTGCCAGCTCACCAGTCCGGGACAGTTTATTCTCTGGAAACACCATATATTTT.

This clone came up once. The V and J genes are TRBV5-1 and TRBJ2-3; D perhaps matches TRBD1 (5 bases). V lost 4 bases and J lost 0, with 12 bases in between. The CDR3 totals 15 residues. Germline V gene sequence: CDR1 SGHRS, CDR2 YFSETQ. DNA for the CDR3: TGCGCCAGCAGCCCATTACAGGCGAGCACAGATACGCAGTATTTT. This gives the protein CASSPLQASTDTQYF. Filled out from reference TRBV5-1 and TRBJ2-3, the complete variable domain reads KAGVTQTPRYLIKTRGQQVTLSCSPISGHRSVSWYQQTPGQGLQFLFEYFSETQRNKGNFPGRFSGRQFSNSRSEMNVSTLELGDSALYLCASSPLQASTDTQYFGPGTRLTVL.

The V gene is TRBV24-1, the J gene TRBJ2-7, with unresolved D. The CDR3 runs 13 residues. Trimming took off 2 bases at V and 0 bases at J, with 4 bases between the two ends. The germline CDR1 and CDR2 sequences are KGHDR and SFDVKD. The CDR3 region has the DNA TGTGCCACCAGTGATTCCCACTCCTACGAGCAGTACTTC. It is translated as CATSDSHSYEQYF.

The V call is TRBV27, the J call TRBJ2-7; 10 nucleotides match TRBD1. The junction had 1 base not matched to a gene; V was cut back by 4 bases and J by 4 bases. Germline CDR1 is MNHEY and CDR2 is SMNVEV (reference sequence). This CDR3 is built from 13 residues. CDR3 sequence reads: CASSWDRGYEQYF. DNA of the CDR3: TGTGCCAGCAGTTGGGACAGGGGATACGAGCAGTACTTC.

The chain is built from TRBV19 and TRBJ1-6; a possible D gene is TRBD1 (6 bases). The ends were cut back, 8 bases at V and 7 bases at J, with 9 bases in the middle. CDR3 length equals 12 residues. CDR1 is LNHDA and CDR2 is SQIVND in the germline V gene (reference sequence). The CDR3, as DNA: TGTGCCAGTCGGCAGGGGAATTCACCCCTCCACTTT. Its protein product is CASRQGNSPLHF. Drawing the rest from reference TRBV19 and TRBJ1-6, the complete variable domain is DGGITQSPKYLFRKEGQNVTLSCEQNLNHDAMYWYRQDPGQGLRLIYYSQIVNDFQKGDIAEGYSVSREKKESFPLTVTSAQKNPTAFYLCASRQGNSPLHFGNGTRLTVT.

The rearrangement joins TRBV7-2 to TRBJ2-3, with 13 bases lining up with TRBD2. CDR3 length equals 17 residues. From germline, CDR1 is SGHTA and CDR2 FQGNSA. Trimming cost V 1 base and J 4 bases; bases outside gene matches: 5. In nucleotides, the CDR3 is TGTGCCAGCAGCTTAGAACTAGCGGGAGGGCCACCAGATACGCAGTATTTT. Residues: CASSLELAGGPPDTQYF.

The gene calls are TRBV5-6 and TRBJ2-3, with D maybe TRBD1 (6 bases). V lost 6 bases and J 2 bases, leaving 25 bases between the germline ends. This CDR3 contains 18 residues. Germline V gene data show CDR1 as SGHDT and CDR2 as YYEEEE. CDR3 DNA sequence: TGTGCCAGCAACCTAGGGACAACCTTTGGGAAATACACAGATACGCAGTATTTT. Translated: CASNLGTTFGKYTDTQYF.

The chain recombines TRBV6-6 with TRBJ2-7; D remains ambiguous. Trimming cost V 0 bases and J 0 bases, with 6 bases left between them. The germline gives CDR1 MNHNY, CDR2 SVGAGI (reference sequence). The CDR3 runs 14 residues. The CDR3 DNA sequence: TGTGCCAGCAGTTACTCCGACACCTCCTACGAGCAGTACTTC. Its translation: CASSYSDTSYEQYF.

The rearrangement uses TRBV6-1 and TRBJ2-2, with a tentative D call TRBD2 (6 bases). CDR1 is MNHNS and CDR2 is SASEGT in the germline V gene. The V gene lost 3 bases and the J gene lost 3 bases, with 11 bases spanning the gap. The CDR3 contains 15 residues. This CDR3 is CASSEEGMDTGELFF. CDR3 DNA: TGTGCCAGCAGTGAGGAGGGCATGGACACCGGGGAGCTGTTTTTT.

J is TRBJ2-5 and V is TRBV7-2, with D unresolved. Trimming removed 3 bases at V and 3 bases at J, with 11 bases between. This CDR3 has 14 residues. Germline-derived CDR1 and CDR2 are SGHTA and FQGNSA. DNA of the CDR3: TGTGCCAGCAGCTTTTACATGAACAAAGAGACCCAGTACTTC. Translated: CASSFYMNKETQYF.

The rearrangement uses TRBV5-4 and TRBJ2-7; D might be TRBD2 (5 bases). Germline V CDR1 and CDR2: SGHNT, YYREEE (reference sequence). Trimming took 0 bases from V and 6 from J, leaving 16 bases between them. The CDR3 extends over 15 amino acids. In DNA, the CDR3 is TGTGCCAGCAGCTTGGACAGCGGCCGCCTTCCCGAGCAGTACTTC. Its translation is CASSLDSGRLPEQYF.

V is TRBV5-1 and J is TRBJ1-1; 8 bases align to TRBD1. Trimming removed 6 bases from V and 3 bases from J; junction bases left unmatched: 16. CDR1 is SGHRS and CDR2 is YFSETQ in the germline V gene. The CDR3 spans 17 residues. As DNA, the CDR3 is TGCGCCAGCACCAAATCCGGGACAGGACTGGGGGACACTGAAGCTTTCTTT. Its protein product is CASTKSGTGLGDTEAFF.

The chain recombines TRBV27 with TRBJ2-7; TRBD1 matches 9 bases. CDR1 is MNHEY and CDR2 is SMNVEV in the germline V gene (reference sequence). The CDR3 consists of 15 residues. Trimming removed 5 bases from V and 4 bases from J; junction bases left unmatched: 9. The CDR3 DNA reads TGTGCCAGCAGTCGTTCACAGGGGGCGATTTACGAGCAGTACTTC. Encoded protein: CASSRSQGAIYEQYF.

V and J are TRBV7-9 and TRBJ2-3; TRBD1 matches 7 bases. CDR1 is SEHNR, CDR2 FQNEAQ, per germline (reference sequence). CDR3 length: 15 amino acids. The V and J ends lost 4 bases and 1 base, in that order; junction bases with no gene match: 5. The CDR3 reads CASSYRTGGTDTQYF. CDR3 in DNA: TGTGCCAGCAGCTATAGGACAGGTGGCACAGATACGCAGTATTTT.

V gene TRBV13 combines with J gene TRBJ2-1, with TRBD2 matching over 14 bases. The V segment lost 5 bases and the J segment 8 bases; nucleotides outside the gene matches: 8. The CDR3 is 16 residues long. From germline, CDR1 is PRHDT and CDR2 FYEKMQ (reference sequence). CDR3 in amino acids: CASSPGTSGRDYEQFF. The CDR3 DNA follows: TGTGCCAGCAGCCCTGGGACTAGCGGGAGAGATTATGAGCAGTTCTTC.

V usage is TRBV27 and J usage is TRBJ1-3, with TRBD1 as a possible D gene (5 bases). This CDR3 spans 15 amino acids. The germline V and J ends were trimmed by 0 bases and 7 bases, with 13 bases remaining between them. Per germline, CDR1 MNHEY and CDR2 SMNVEV (reference sequence). The CDR3 spells CASSLSGRVSNTIYF. The CDR3 DNA is TGTGCCAGCAGTTTATCGGGCAGGGTGTCTAACACCATATATTTT.

The chain carries TRBV24-1 and TRBJ1-2; D unclear. Germline CDR1 KGHDR, CDR2 SFDVKD. The CDR3 runs 14 residues. V was shortened by 4 bases and J by 4 bases, with 12 bases between the two germline ends. This chain's CDR3 is CATSDQTSFYGYTF. The DNA of the CDR3 is TGTGCCACCAGTGACCAGACAAGTTTCTATGGCTACACCTTC.

The rearrangement uses TRBV7-2 and TRBJ2-1; D not certain. V dropped 1 base and J dropped 0 bases, with 7 bases sitting between them. There are 15 residues in the CDR3. Germline-derived CDR1 and CDR2 are SGHTA and FQGNSA. This CDR3 reads CASSLVSSSYNEQFF. CDR3 in DNA: TGTGCCAGCAGCTTAGTATCTAGCTCCTACAATGAGCAGTTCTTC.

The chain links TRBV7-8 to TRBJ2-6; the match to TRBD1 covers 9 bases. This CDR3 is 18 amino acids long. The germline gives CDR1 SGHVS, CDR2 FQNEAQ. V lost 1 base, J lost 1 base, and 5 bases stayed unmatched. The CDR3 protein is CASSLEGQGLSGANVLTF. CDR3 nucleotides: TGTGCCAGCAGCTTAGAGGGACAGGGACTGTCTGGGGCCAACGTCCTGACTTTC.

This chain joins TRBV4-1 and TRBJ1-2; no clear D. Germline V gene data show CDR1 as MGHRA and CDR2 as YSYEKL. Trimming took off 1 base at V and 9 bases at J, with 18 bases between the two ends. The CDR3 has 15 residues. The CDR3 DNA reads as TGCGCCAGCAGCCAAGGCTGGTTGGTGCAGGCCCGCTACACCTTC. It is translated as CASSQGWLVQARYTF.

The rearrangement uses TRBV3-1 (or the pseudogene TRBV3-2) and TRBJ1-5; 12 bases align to TRBD1. The CDR3 runs 15 residues. Trimming at V came to 4 bases and at J to 7 bases, leaving 5 bases not matched to a gene. Per germline, CDR1 LGHDT and CDR2 YNNKEL (reference sequence). The CDR3 loop is CASSLGQGAGQPQHF. The CDR3 nucleotides are TGTGCCAGCAGCCTGGGACAGGGGGCCGGGCAGCCCCAGCATTTT.

This clone has just a few counts. The genes are TRBV6-5 and TRBJ2-7, with TRBD1 as a possible D gene (5 bases). This CDR3 region has 12 residues. V shed 4 bases and J shed 4 bases, with 8 bases lying between them. In germline, CDR1 is MNHEY, CDR2 SVGAGI. The CDR3 DNA follows: TGTGCCAGCAGTTTCCAGGGTTACGAGCAGTACTTC. Translating gives CASSFQGYEQYF.